The 15 T cell receptor beta chains below come from one sample, sequenced in a study of blood T cells in healthy people across ages. A J-beta primer mix and a sample-barcoded 5' primer were used in a second PCR of roughly 7 to 12 cycles. TCRdb re-called the 5' RACE reads with MiXCR, one entry per CDR3 protein. The repertoire includes over a million distinct CDR3 sequences, roughly 64% of them detected once, and 6.5% to 8% sits in the top ten. Sequences were obtained from blood. Source of these receptors: a man aged 18 to 35 in good health.

The V call is TRBV4-1, the J call TRBJ1-2; D not resolved. V shed 1 base and J shed 4 bases, with 13 bases lying between them. There are 15 residues in the CDR3. The germline V gene has CDR1 MGHRA and CDR2 YSYEKL. This chain's CDR3 is CASSQGSVLVYGYTF. In nucleotides, the CDR3 is TGCGCCAGCAGCCAAGGGAGCGTTTTGGTCTATGGCTACACCTTC.

This chain joins TRBV4-1 and TRBJ2-5, with TRBD2 identical over 8 bases. CDR1 and CDR2 from the germline V gene are MGHRA and YSYEKL. The CDR3 runs 16 residues. Trimming took 3 bases from V and 2 from J; bases not matched to a gene: 8. This CDR3 is CASSHLGLVAQETQYF. The CDR3 DNA reads as TGCGCCAGCAGCCACCTGGGACTAGTGGCGCAAGAGACCCAGTACTTC.

This sequence joins TRBV7-2 and TRBJ2-7; TRBD1 or TRBD2 may be the D gene (5 bases each). CDR1 is SGHTA, CDR2 FQGNSA, per germline. The CDR3 sequence is 15 residues long. V gave up 2 bases and J gave up 2 bases, with 13 bases separating them. CDR3 in DNA: TGTGCCAGCAGCTTAACCGGGACCCTTCCCTACGAGCAGTACTTC. It specifies CASSLTGTLPYEQYF. The full variable domain, in which reference TRBV7-2 and TRBJ2-7 provide the parts outside the CDR3, is GAGVSQSPSNKVTEKGKDVELRCDPISGHTALYWYRQSLGQGLEFLIYFQGNSAPDKSGLPSDRFSAERTGGSVSTLTIQRTQQEDSAVYLCASSLTGTLPYEQYFGPGTRLTVT.

The chain recombines TRBV4-2 with TRBJ2-1; 8 bases align to TRBD2. Germline values: CDR1 LGHNA, CDR2 YNFKEQ. V was clipped by 1 base and J by 7 bases; unmatched bases: 3. CDR3 length: 14 amino acids. The CDR3 region is CASSQVSGENEQFF. The CDR3, as DNA: TGTGCCAGCAGCCAAGTTAGCGGGGAGAATGAGCAGTTCTTC.

In its sample, this clonotype was seen a few times. The rearrangement links TRBV29-1 to TRBJ2-7; possibly TRBD2 for D (5 bases). The CDR3 is 16 amino acids. Germline lookup yields CDR1 SQVTM and CDR2 ANQGSEA. Deletions cut 4 bases from V and 3 bases from J, with 22 bases between. The CDR3 DNA follows: TGCAGCGTTGTAAGACCCGGACGGAGGCTTAACTACGAGCAGTACTTC. This encodes CSVVRPGRRLNYEQYF.

The table lists this clonotype with a few counts. This CDR3 is CASSYNGGWETQYF. CDR3 DNA: TGTGCCAGCAGTTATAACGGGGGTTGGGAGACCCAGTACTTC. The V and J genes are TRBV12-3 or TRBV12-4 and TRBJ2-5, with TRBD2 as a possible D gene (6 bases). The CDR3 covers 14 residues. Trimming removed 4 bases at V and 5 bases at J, with 14 bases between.

The chain couples TRBV6-5 to TRBJ2-5, with D possibly being TRBD2 (5 bases). The length of the CDR3 is 14 residues. Trimming stripped 6 bases from V and 5 bases from J, with 16 bases between. Germline-derived CDR1 and CDR2 are MNHEY and SVGAGI. The CDR3 spells CASRPLVGKETQYF. CDR3 in DNA: TGTGCCAGCAGGCCACTAGTCGGGAAGGAGACCCAGTACTTC.

This clonotype occurred a few times. The chain uses TRBV28 and TRBJ2-5, with D possibly called TRBD1 or TRBD2 (5 bases each). The J call may be mistaken, given a closer DNA end match to TRBJ2-7. Per germline, CDR1 MDHEN and CDR2 SYDVKM. The CDR3 sequence is 15 residues long. CDR3 bases: TGTGCCAGCAGTTCGCCCAGGGACCGGACGTACGAGCAGTACTTC. This sequence encodes CASSSPRDRTYEQYF.

This chain links TRBV20-1 with TRBJ2-1, with no clear D. This CDR3 has 15 residues. Trimming removed 0 bases at V and 3 bases at J, with 12 bases between. Germline lookup yields CDR1 DFQATT and CDR2 SNEGSKA (reference sequence). CDR3 DNA sequence: TGCAGTGCTAGAGATCAAGCCCACGACTACAATGAGCAGTTCTTC. Its protein is CSARDQAHDYNEQFF.

The CDR3 loop is CSARERRDLSSYNEQYF. The CDR3 DNA sequence: TGCAGTGCTAGAGAACGTCGGGATTTGAGCTCCTACAATGAGCAGTACTTC. The chain employs TRBV20-1 and TRBJ2-7, with a weak D call TRBD2 (5 bases). Germline values: CDR1 DFQATT, CDR2 SNEGSKA (reference sequence). Trimming removed 0 bases at V and 7 bases at J, with 25 bases between. The CDR3 sequence is 17 residues long.

This chain joins TRBV4-2 and TRBJ2-3; possible D gene TRBD2, 6 bases. CDR3 length: 15 amino acids. The V gene lost 10 bases and the J gene lost 3 bases, with 20 bases spanning the gap. Germline loops: CDR1 LGHNA, CDR2 YNFKEQ. The CDR3 loop reads CATPIRDGRTDTQYF. The CDR3 nucleotides are TGTGCCACCCCGATCCGGGACGGGAGAACAGATACGCAGTATTTT.

This sequence joins TRBV25-1 and TRBJ2-1; no clear D gene. The J call may be incorrect, as the DNA end agrees better with TRBJ2-7. CDR1 is MGHDK, CDR2 SYGVNS, per germline. This CDR3 region has 15 residues. As DNA, the CDR3 is TGTGCCAGCAGTGAATTGTTCGGTTCCTACAATGAGCAGTACTTC. It translates to CASSELFGSYNEQYF.

This clonotype was observed a handful of times. The V call is TRBV20-1, the J call TRBJ2-5; the match to TRBD1 covers 8 bases. The DNA matches TRBJ2-7 better at its end, which makes the J call doubtful. Germline V gene lookup returns CDR1 DFQATT and CDR2 SNEGSKA (reference sequence). CDR3 length equals 14 residues. The chain's CDR3 is CSADSGTGSSEQYF. The CDR3 nucleotides are TGCAGTGCTGACTCCGGGACAGGAAGCTCCGAGCAGTACTTC.

The chain has TRBV29-1 and TRBJ2-1; TRBD2 aligns across 10 bases. Germline CDR1 is SQVTM and CDR2 is ANQGSEA. V shed 1 base and J 9 bases; nucleotides not matched to a gene: 12. The CDR3 is 16 residues long. Here the CDR3 reads CSVEGGIAGGRGEQFF. CDR3 coding DNA: TGCAGCGTTGAAGGGGGGATAGCGGGAGGCCGCGGTGAGCAGTTCTTC.

CDR3 in amino acids: CASSQDLGLMDYGYTF. The CDR3 DNA follows: TGCGCCAGCAGCCAAGATTTGGGCCTTATGGACTATGGCTACACCTTC. The chain employs TRBV4-3 and TRBJ1-2; D is unclear. V dropped 0 bases and J dropped 3 bases, with 14 bases sitting between them. The CDR3 sequence is 16 residues long. Germline values: CDR1 LGHNA, CDR2 YSLEER.